Listed below are T cell receptor beta chains from one sample, sequenced in a study of T-cell memory formation after mild COVID-19. Each CDR3 protein is one row after TCRdb ran MiXCR on the 5' RACE reads. Here the sample spans roughly 500,000 distinct CDR3 sequences, around 21% being singletons. Material for sequencing was PBMCs or a T cell subset sorted from them (not recorded which). Receptors were obtained from an adult woman who had mild COVID-19 (a few samples of this study predate the infection). Cell type and time point are not known. Each CDR3 is given with its conserved first and last residue.

J gene,V gene,CDR3 protein
TRBJ2-7,TRBV4-3,CASSQEAQGIGEQYF
TRBJ1-2,TRBV5-1,CASSLAGSGYGYTF
TRBJ1-1,TRBV12-3/TRBV12-4,CASRGTGASATEAFF
TRBJ1-2,TRBV7-2,CASSTRSREIYGYTF
TRBJ2-1,TRBV4-2,CASSQDGTSGGARSYNEQFF
TRBJ2-5,TRBV5-4,CASSFRVLAGEETQYF
TRBJ1-1,TRBV4-1,CASSQEPGLNTEAFF
TRBJ2-2,TRBV3-1,CASSQRASGELFF
TRBJ2-1,TRBV10-3,CAISDASGDEQFF
TRBJ2-3,TRBV27,CASSLEPRGDTQYF
TRBJ2-2,TRBV9,CASSGQGADTGELFF
TRBJ2-3,TRBV7-2,CASSHSGRGFNTDTQYF
TRBJ2-5,TRBV6-2/TRBV6-3,CASRLPGTGGTQYF
TRBJ2-1,TRBV5-1,CASSLGQEQFF
TRBJ2-1,TRBV24-1,CATGYTGRGNEQFF
TRBJ2-1,TRBV6-2/TRBV6-3,CASSRSDEQFF
TRBJ1-6,TRBV6-5,CASSYRGRENSPLHF
TRBJ2-2,TRBV2,CASSAQVSGELFF